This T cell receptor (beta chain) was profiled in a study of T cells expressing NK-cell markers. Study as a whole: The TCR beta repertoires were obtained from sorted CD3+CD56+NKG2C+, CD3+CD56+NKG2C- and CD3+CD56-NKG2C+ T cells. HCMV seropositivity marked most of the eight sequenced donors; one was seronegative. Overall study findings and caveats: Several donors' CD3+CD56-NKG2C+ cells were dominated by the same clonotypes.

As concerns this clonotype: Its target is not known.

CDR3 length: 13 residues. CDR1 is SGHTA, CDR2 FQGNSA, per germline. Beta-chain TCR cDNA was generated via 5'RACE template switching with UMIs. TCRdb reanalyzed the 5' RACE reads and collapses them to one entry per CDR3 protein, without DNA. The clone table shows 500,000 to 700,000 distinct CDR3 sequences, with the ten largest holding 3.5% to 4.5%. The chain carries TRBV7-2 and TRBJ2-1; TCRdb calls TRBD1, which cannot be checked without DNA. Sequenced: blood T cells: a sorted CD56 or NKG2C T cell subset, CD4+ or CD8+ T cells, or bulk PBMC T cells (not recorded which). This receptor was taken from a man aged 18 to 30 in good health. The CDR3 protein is CASSPRTGGNLFF. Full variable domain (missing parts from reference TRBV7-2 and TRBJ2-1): GAGVSQSPSNKVTEKGKDVELRCDPISGHTALYWYRQSLGQGLEFLIYFQGNSAPDKSGLPSDRFSAERTGGSVSTLTIQRTQQEDSAVYLCASSPRTGGNLFFGPGTRLTVL.